What follows are 25 T cell receptor beta chains derived from one specimen sequenced in a study of control samples from healthy donors and cancer patients. Measured with immunoSEQ multiplex PCR; TCRdb has only the in-frame clones, and not every one. The sample lists around 90,000 clones, around four fifths occurring once. Sequenced: blood. Source of these receptors: a man between 25 and 39 years old in good health.

V usage is TRBV18 and J usage is TRBJ1-6; 12 nucleotides agree with TRBD1. This CDR3 has 16 amino acids. The V segment lost 4 bases and the J segment 6 bases; nucleotides outside the gene matches: 4. Per germline, CDR1 KGHSH and CDR2 LQKENI. Here the CDR3 reads CASSRGQGASNSPLHF. The CDR3 DNA sequence: TGTGCCAGCTCACGGGGACAGGGGGCGTCTAATTCACCCCTCCACTTT.

The chain couples TRBV3-1 (or the pseudogene TRBV3-2) to TRBJ2-7; D not certain. The germline gives CDR1 LGHDT, CDR2 YNNKEL (reference sequence). V shed 2 bases and J shed 5 bases, with 7 bases lying between them. CDR3 length equals 12 residues. The CDR3 reads CASSQRADEQYF. DNA for the CDR3: TGTGCCAGCAGCCAAAGGGCGGACGAGCAGTACTTC.

The rearrangement uses TRBV5-6 and TRBJ1-5; D gene unclear. Trimming stripped 0 bases from V and 3 bases from J, with 10 bases between. The CDR3 totals 15 residues. Germline CDR1 is SGHDT and CDR2 is YYEEEE. The CDR3 coding sequence is TGTGCCAGCAGCTTGGGAGGGTTCGTCAATCAGCCCCAGCATTTT. Residues: CASSLGGFVNQPQHF.

V is TRBV2 and J is TRBJ2-7, with D perhaps TRBD2 (5 bases). The CDR3 has 16 residues. Germline V gene sequence: CDR1 SNHLY, CDR2 FYNNEI. Trimming shortened V by 6 bases and J by 2 bases, and 20 bases separated the two germline ends. In nucleotides, the CDR3 is TGTGCCAGCAGCCGGGGTTCCTCCTCACGACCCTACGAGCAGTACTTC. The encoded protein is CASSRGSSSRPYEQYF.

This chain connects TRBV6-5 to TRBJ1-5; no reliable D call. This CDR3 comprises 11 residues. In germline, CDR1 is MNHEY, CDR2 SVGAGI. V was trimmed by 6 bases and J by 4 bases, leaving 4 bases between them. DNA of the CDR3: TGTGCCAGCAGGGAGAATCAGCCCCAGCATTTT. Its translation: CASRENQPQHF.

In its sample, this clone was seen once. The J gene is TRBJ1-2, the V gene TRBV28; D gene uncertain. Germline V gene sequence: CDR1 MDHEN, CDR2 SYDVKM. Trimming removed 8 bases at V and 4 bases at J, with 17 bases between. The CDR3 runs 14 residues. CDR3 DNA sequence: TGTGCCAGCTTACCCGTTTGGCTCCCCTATGGCTACACCTTC. Translated, it gives CASLPVWLPYGYTF.

This sequence joins TRBV11-2 and TRBJ1-5; no clear D gene. Germline loops: CDR1 SGHAT, CDR2 FQNNGV. The CDR3 contains 14 residues. The germline V and J ends were trimmed by 6 bases and 3 bases, with 12 bases remaining between them. Written as DNA, the CDR3 is TGTGCCAGCAGTTATGACGGGGACAATCAGCCCCAGCATTTT. It specifies CASSYDGDNQPQHF. Full variable domain (rest looked up from reference TRBV11-2 and TRBJ1-5): EAGVAQSPRYKIIEKRQSVAFWCNPISGHATLYWYQQILGQGPKLLIQFQNNGVVDDSQLPKDRFSAERLKGVDSTLKIQPAKLEDSAVYLCASSYDGDNQPQHFGDGTRLSIL.

V usage is TRBV3-1 (or the pseudogene TRBV3-2) and J usage is TRBJ2-7, with no clear D. Deletions cut 0 bases from V and 6 bases from J, with 12 bases between. Germline CDR1 and CDR2: LGHDT and YNNKEL (reference sequence). The CDR3 consists of 14 residues. CDR3 region: CASSQDIASLEQYF. DNA of the CDR3: TGTGCCAGCAGCCAAGATATCGCCAGCCTCGAGCAGTACTTC.

CDR3 in amino acids: CASCGGDRDTQYF. CDR3 bases: TGTGCCAGCTGCGGCGGAGACAGGGATACGCAGTATTTT. The chain recombines TRBV28 with TRBJ2-3, with D possibly being TRBD1 (6 bases). The CDR3 runs 13 residues. Germline V gene data show CDR1 as MDHEN and CDR2 as SYDVKM. Trimming removed 8 bases from V and 6 bases from J, with 15 bases in between.

V is TRBV7-2 and J is TRBJ2-6; no clear D gene. The CDR3 length is 17 residues. Germline CDR1 and CDR2: SGHTA and FQGNSA. V shed 2 bases and J shed 0 bases, with 11 bases lying between them. The CDR3 here is CASSLQHHSSGANVLTF. The CDR3 bases are TGTGCCAGCAGCTTACAACATCACTCCTCTGGGGCCAACGTCCTGACTTTC.

This chain joins TRBV4-1 and TRBJ1-5; TRBD1 is a possible D gene (6 bases). The length of the CDR3 is 16 residues. V was clipped by 0 bases and J by 3 bases, with 12 bases between them. Germline CDR1 reads MGHRA; CDR2 reads YSYEKL. This chain's CDR3 is CASSQDMGAINQPQHF. Written as DNA, the CDR3 is TGCGCCAGCAGCCAAGATATGGGGGCCATCAATCAGCCCCAGCATTTT.

The DNA for the CDR3 is TGTGCCAGCAGCCAACTAGGAATTCAATACGAGCAGTACTTC. It yields the protein CASSQLGIQYEQYF. This chain uses TRBV7-2 with TRBJ2-7; TRBD2 might be the D (5 bases). CDR3 length: 14 amino acids. Germline CDR1 is SGHTA and CDR2 is FQGNSA. V lost 5 bases and J lost 4, with 15 bases in between.

The J gene is TRBJ1-6, the V gene TRBV28; the D is unclear. There are 17 residues in the CDR3. The germline gives CDR1 MDHEN, CDR2 SYDVKM. The germline V and J ends were trimmed by 9 bases and 0 bases, with 18 bases remaining between them. As DNA, the CDR3 is TGTGCCAGTTCGCCGGCGCGAGTGAGCTCCTATAATTCACCCCTCCACTTT. Protein product: CASSPARVSSYNSPLHF.

The chain recombines TRBV6-1 with TRBJ2-3; 10 bases align to TRBD2. The V gene's germline CDR1 is MNHNS and CDR2 SASEGT. This CDR3 comprises 18 residues. The junction had 10 bases not matched to a gene; V was cut back by 2 bases and J by 2 bases. CDR3 in amino acids: CASSETLSGLAITDTQYF. The DNA for the CDR3 is TGTGCCAGCAGTGAAACACTTTCGGGACTAGCGATCACAGATACGCAGTATTTT.

The chain employs TRBV5-4 and TRBJ2-5; weak D call: TRBD2 (7 bases). The germline V and J ends were trimmed by 4 bases and 5 bases, with 21 bases remaining between them. The CDR3 contains 16 residues. Germline CDR1 and CDR2: SGHNT and YYREEE (reference sequence). The CDR3 loop reads CASSAIVGGLGETQYF. In nucleotides, the CDR3 is TGTGCCAGCAGCGCAATAGTCGGGGGGCTTGGGGAGACCCAGTACTTC.

The chain couples TRBV30 to TRBJ2-1, with 8 bases aligning to TRBD2. J gave up 3 bases and V 0 bases, and 7 bases lay outside the gene matches. The CDR3 spans 16 residues. The V gene's germline CDR1 is GTSNPN and CDR2 SVGIG (reference sequence). The CDR3 coding sequence is TGTGCCTGGAGTGTACGGGGCGGGGGGTACTACAATGAGCAGTTCTTC. Translating it yields CAWSVRGGGYYNEQFF.

The chain employs TRBV4-1 and TRBJ2-1; D not resolved. V was trimmed by 4 bases and J by 8 bases, leaving 9 bases between them. CDR1 is MGHRA and CDR2 is YSYEKL in the germline V gene. The length of the CDR3 is 12 residues. The CDR3 region is CASSPSQDEQFF. The CDR3 DNA reads TGCGCCAGCAGCCCCAGCCAGGATGAGCAGTTCTTC.

This clone was seen a handful of times. The chain links TRBV4-2 to TRBJ2-4; D might be TRBD2 (5 bases). The CDR3 has 16 residues. The V end was cut by 1 base, the J end by 5 bases, with 15 bases between. CDR1 is LGHNA, CDR2 YNFKEQ, per germline. CDR3 sequence (DNA): TGTGCCAGCAGCCAAGTGGGTTCGGCCGGGGAAAACATTCAGTACTTC. Amino acids: CASSQVGSAGENIQYF.

The chain has TRBV19 and TRBJ1-1, with no clear D. Trimming took off 2 bases at V and 0 bases at J, with 16 bases between the two ends. The germline CDR1 and CDR2 sequences are LNHDA and SQIVND (reference sequence). This CDR3 region has 17 residues. In DNA form, the CDR3 reads TGTGCCAGTAGTATAAGGCCCCTAGCGGGCATGAACACTGAAGCTTTCTTT. Translated: CASSIRPLAGMNTEAFF.

In nucleotides, the CDR3 is TGCAGCGTTGAAGATCCTGGGACTAGCGGGGCGAACACCGGGGAGCTGTTTTTT. Translating gives CSVEDPGTSGANTGELFF. The chain uses TRBV29-1 and TRBJ2-2; 13 positions agree with TRBD2. The CDR3 spans 18 residues. Germline V gene sequence: CDR1 SQVTM, CDR2 ANQGSEA. Trimming took 0 bases from V and 0 from J; bases not matched to a gene: 4.

J is TRBJ2-3 and V is TRBV2, with D unresolved. Germline CDR1 SNHLY, CDR2 FYNNEI. The CDR3 runs to 15 residues. V shed 4 bases and J shed 4 bases, with 15 bases lying between them. Here the CDR3 DNA reads TGTGCCAGCAGTGCAGAGAGGTCCGGCGCAGATACGCAGTATTTT. Its protein product is CASSAERSGADTQYF.

This clone was detected a few times. The chain couples TRBV9 to TRBJ2-2; D is undetermined. This CDR3 comprises 14 residues. Germline CDR1 is SGDLS and CDR2 is YYNGEE. V was trimmed by 0 bases and J by 8 bases, leaving 11 bases between them. The CDR3 protein is CASSVDSLTGELFF. The DNA for the CDR3 is TGTGCCAGCAGCGTAGATAGCCTCACTGGGGAGCTGTTTTTT.

This clone was detected a few times. The chain employs TRBV5-1 and TRBJ2-3; 8 bases match TRBD1. Per germline, CDR1 SGHRS and CDR2 YFSETQ. The CDR3 loop spans 15 amino acids. Germline trimming cut 4 bases from V and 1 base from J; bases unmatched to any gene: 5. CDR3 residues: CASSQMTGGTDTQYF. The DNA for the CDR3 is TGCGCCAGCAGCCAGATGACAGGGGGCACAGATACGCAGTATTTT.

V gene TRBV18 combines with J gene TRBJ2-1; TRBD1 agrees at 8 bases. The length of the CDR3 is 17 residues. Germline CDR1 and CDR2: KGHSH and LQKENI. The junction had 16 bases not matched to a gene; V was cut back by 6 bases and J by 6 bases. The CDR3 region has the DNA TGTGCCAGCTCGCCTTTAACCGGGACAGGACTTCTCAATGAGCAGTTCTTC. Translated: CASSPLTGTGLLNEQFF.

The chain uses TRBV6-2 or TRBV6-3 and TRBJ2-1; the match to TRBD1 covers 9 bases. The CDR3 is made up of 16 amino acids. In germline, CDR1 is MNHEY, CDR2 SVGEGT. Trimming took 0 bases from V and 2 from J; bases not matched to a gene: 2. Here the CDR3 DNA reads TGTGCCAGCAGTTACTCGACAGGGGGGGCCTACAATGAGCAGTTCTTC. Its protein is CASSYSTGGAYNEQFF.